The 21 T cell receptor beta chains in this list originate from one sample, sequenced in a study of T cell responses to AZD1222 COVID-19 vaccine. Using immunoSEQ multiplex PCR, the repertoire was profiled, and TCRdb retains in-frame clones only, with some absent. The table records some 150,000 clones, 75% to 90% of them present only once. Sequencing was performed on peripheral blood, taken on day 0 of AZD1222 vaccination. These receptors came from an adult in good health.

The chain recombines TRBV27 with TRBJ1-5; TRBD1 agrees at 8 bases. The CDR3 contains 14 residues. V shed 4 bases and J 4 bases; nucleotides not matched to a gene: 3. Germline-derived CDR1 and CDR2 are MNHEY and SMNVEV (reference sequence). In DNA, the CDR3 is TGTGCCAGCAGTTATGACAGGGGAAATCAGCCCCAGCATTTT. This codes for CASSYDRGNQPQHF.

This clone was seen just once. The CDR3 nucleotides read TGTGCCAGCTCACCAACGAACAATGTTGGCTACACCTTC. This gives the protein CASSPTNNVGYTF. The V and J genes are TRBV18 and TRBJ1-2, with D hard to call. The CDR3 is 13 residues long. Germline-derived CDR1 and CDR2 are KGHSH and LQKENI. The V end lost 2 bases, the J end lost 7 bases, and 11 bases lay between the germline ends.

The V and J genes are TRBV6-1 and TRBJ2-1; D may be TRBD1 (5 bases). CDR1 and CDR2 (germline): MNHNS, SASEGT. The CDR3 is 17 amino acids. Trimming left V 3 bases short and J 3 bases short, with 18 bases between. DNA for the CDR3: TGTGCCAGCAGTGATAGGGCTGACAGTGGCTACTACAATGAGCAGTTCTTC. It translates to CASSDRADSGYYNEQFF.

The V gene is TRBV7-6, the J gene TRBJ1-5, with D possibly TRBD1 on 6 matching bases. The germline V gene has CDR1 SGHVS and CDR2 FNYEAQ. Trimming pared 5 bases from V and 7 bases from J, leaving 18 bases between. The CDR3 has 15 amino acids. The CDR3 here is CASSQDGVQGQPQHF. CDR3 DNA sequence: TGTGCCAGCAGCCAGGATGGGGTTCAGGGGCAGCCCCAGCATTTT.

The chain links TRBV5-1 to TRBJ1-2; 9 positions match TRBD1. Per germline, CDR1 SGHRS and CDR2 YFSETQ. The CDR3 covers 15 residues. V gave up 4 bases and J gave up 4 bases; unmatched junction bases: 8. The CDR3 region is CASSVQGAHGYGYTF. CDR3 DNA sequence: TGCGCCAGCAGCGTACAGGGGGCGCATGGCTATGGCTACACCTTC.

The CDR3 sequence: CASSYYYEQYF. In nucleotides, the CDR3 is TGTGCCAGCAGCTACTACTACGAGCAGTACTTC. The chain combines TRBV5-5 with TRBJ2-7; D not resolved. The germline V gene encodes CDR1 SGHKS and CDR2 YYEKEE (reference sequence). Trimming removed 3 bases at V and 3 bases at J, with 4 bases between. This CDR3 region has 11 residues. Full variable domain (outside the CDR3, taken from reference TRBV5-5 and TRBJ2-7): DAGVTQSPTHLIKTRGQQVTLRCSPISGHKSVSWYQQVLGQGPQFIFQYYEKEERGRGNFPDRFSARQFPNYSSELNVNALLLGDSALYLCASSYYYEQYFGPGTRLTVT.

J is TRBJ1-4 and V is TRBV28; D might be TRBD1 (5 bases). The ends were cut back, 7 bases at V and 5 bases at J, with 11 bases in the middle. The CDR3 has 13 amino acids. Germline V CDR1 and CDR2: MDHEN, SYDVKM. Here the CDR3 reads CASTGGVNEKLFF. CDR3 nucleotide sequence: TGTGCCAGCACCGGGGGAGTAAATGAAAAACTGTTTTTT.

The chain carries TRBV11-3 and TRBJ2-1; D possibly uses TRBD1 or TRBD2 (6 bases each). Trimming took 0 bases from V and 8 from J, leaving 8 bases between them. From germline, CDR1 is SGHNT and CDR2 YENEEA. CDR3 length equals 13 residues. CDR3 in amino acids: CASSLEGGHEQFF. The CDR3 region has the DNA TGTGCCAGCAGCTTAGAGGGGGGCCATGAGCAGTTCTTC.

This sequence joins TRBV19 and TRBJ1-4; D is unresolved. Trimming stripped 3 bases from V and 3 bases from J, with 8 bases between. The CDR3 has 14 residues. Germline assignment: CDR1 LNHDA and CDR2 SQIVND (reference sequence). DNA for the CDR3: TGTGCCAGTAGTATTCAGGCTTCTAATGAAAAACTGTTTTTT. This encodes CASSIQASNEKLFF.

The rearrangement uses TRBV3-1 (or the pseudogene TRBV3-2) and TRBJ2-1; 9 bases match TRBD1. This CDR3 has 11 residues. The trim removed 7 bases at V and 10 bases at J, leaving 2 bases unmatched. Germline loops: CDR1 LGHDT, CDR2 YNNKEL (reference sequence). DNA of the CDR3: TGTGCCAGCACCACAGGGGGCGAGCAGTTCTTC. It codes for CASTTGGEQFF.

For the CDR3, the DNA is TGCGCCAGCAGCCTAACCGGGCGCCGCTCCTACAATGAGCAGTTCTTC. Its translation: CASSLTGRRSYNEQFF. The V call is TRBV23-1, the J call TRBJ2-1; no reliable D call. TRBV23-1 qualifies as an ORF whose function is uncertain. The V gene lost 6 bases and the J gene lost 0 bases, with 15 bases spanning the gap. The CDR3 is made up of 16 amino acids.

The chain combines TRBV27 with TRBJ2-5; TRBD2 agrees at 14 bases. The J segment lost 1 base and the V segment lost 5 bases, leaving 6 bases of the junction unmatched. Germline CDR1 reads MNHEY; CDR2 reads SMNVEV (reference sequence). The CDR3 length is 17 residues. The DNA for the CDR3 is TGTGCCAGCAGTCCATGGACTAGCGGGAGGTTCCAAGAGACCCAGTACTTC. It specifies CASSPWTSGRFQETQYF.

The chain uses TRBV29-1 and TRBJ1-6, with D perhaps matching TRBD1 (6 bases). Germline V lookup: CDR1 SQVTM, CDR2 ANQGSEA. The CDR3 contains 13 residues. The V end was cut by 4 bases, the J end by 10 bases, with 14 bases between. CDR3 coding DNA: TGCAGCGTTGCACAGGGACGTAGCTCACCCCTCCACTTT. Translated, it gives CSVAQGRSSPLHF.

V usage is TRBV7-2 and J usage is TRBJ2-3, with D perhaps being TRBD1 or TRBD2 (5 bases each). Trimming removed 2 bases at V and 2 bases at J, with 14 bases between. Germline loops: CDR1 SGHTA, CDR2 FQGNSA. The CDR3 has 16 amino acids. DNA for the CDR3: TGTGCCAGCAGCTTACCCGTGGGACGCCTCACAGATACGCAGTATTTT. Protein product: CASSLPVGRLTDTQYF.

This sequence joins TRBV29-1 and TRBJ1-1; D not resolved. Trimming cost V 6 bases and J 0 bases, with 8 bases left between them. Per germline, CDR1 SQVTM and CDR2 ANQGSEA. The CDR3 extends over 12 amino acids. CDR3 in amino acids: CSVAVVNTEAFF. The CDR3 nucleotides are TGCAGCGTGGCGGTTGTGAACACTGAAGCTTTCTTT.

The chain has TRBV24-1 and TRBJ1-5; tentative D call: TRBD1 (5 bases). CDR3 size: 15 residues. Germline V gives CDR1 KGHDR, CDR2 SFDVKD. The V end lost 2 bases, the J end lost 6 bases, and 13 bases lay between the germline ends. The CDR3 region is CATSDSGTSGQPQHF. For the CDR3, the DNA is TGTGCCACCAGTGATTCCGGGACCTCGGGTCAGCCCCAGCATTTT.

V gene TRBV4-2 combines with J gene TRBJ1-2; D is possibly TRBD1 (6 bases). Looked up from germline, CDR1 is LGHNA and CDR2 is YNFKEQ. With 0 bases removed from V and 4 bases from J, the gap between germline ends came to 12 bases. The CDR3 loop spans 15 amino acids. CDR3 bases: TGTGCCAGCAGCCAAGATTTCTCAGGGGTCTATGGCTACACCTTC. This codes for CASSQDFSGVYGYTF.

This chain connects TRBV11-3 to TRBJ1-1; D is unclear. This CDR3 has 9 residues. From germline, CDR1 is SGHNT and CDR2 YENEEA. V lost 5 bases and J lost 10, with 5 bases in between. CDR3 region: CASSLLAFF. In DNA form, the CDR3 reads TGTGCCAGCAGCCTGCTAGCTTTCTTT.

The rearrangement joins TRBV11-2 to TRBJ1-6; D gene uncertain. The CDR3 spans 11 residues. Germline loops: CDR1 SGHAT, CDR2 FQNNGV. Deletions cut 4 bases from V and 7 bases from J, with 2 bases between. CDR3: CASSWNSPLHF. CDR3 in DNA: TGTGCCAGCAGCTGGAATTCACCCCTCCACTTT.

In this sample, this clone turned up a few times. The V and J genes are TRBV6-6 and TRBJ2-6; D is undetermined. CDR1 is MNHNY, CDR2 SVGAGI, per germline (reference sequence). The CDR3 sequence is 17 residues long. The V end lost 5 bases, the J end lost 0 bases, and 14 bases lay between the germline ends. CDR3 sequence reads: CASSLNFLYSGANVLTF. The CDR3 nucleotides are TGTGCCAGCAGTCTGAACTTTCTGTACTCTGGGGCCAACGTCCTGACTTTC.

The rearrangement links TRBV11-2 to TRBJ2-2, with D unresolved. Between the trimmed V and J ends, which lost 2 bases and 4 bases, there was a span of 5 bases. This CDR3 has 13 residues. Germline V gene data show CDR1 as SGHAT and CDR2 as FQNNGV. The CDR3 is CASSLSLTGELFF. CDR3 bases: TGTGCCAGCAGCTTAAGTCTCACCGGGGAGCTGTTTTTT.